This T cell receptor (beta chain) appears in the sequencing data of a study of cytomegalovirus exposure and HLA in healthy donors. For the study at large: In a previous analysis, 100 million to 140 million unique TCR beta sequences were found from 150 million to 200 million T cells.

Remarks on this clone: Its antigen is unidentified.

This PCR relied on a set of 60 Vbeta primers and 13 Jbeta primers. Sequencing was performed with immunoSEQ multiplex PCR; in TCRdb, only in-frame clones are kept and a portion is missing. The sample records about 280,000 clones, around 90% being singletons. The CDR3 runs 17 residues. J gave up 0 bases and V 1 base, and 2 bases lay outside the gene matches. Germline V CDR1 and CDR2: SGHNT, YYREEE (reference sequence). Overall study results and limits: Within an earlier analysis, most TCR beta V segments proved productive either about 87% or about 30% of the time. When analyzed later, the rates of TCR association showed variation by HLA locus, with DRB1 the most and HLA-C the fewest.

This TCR was sampled from a woman under 30 in good health and CMV-seronegative. Sequencing used PBMCs. The chain links TRBV5-4 to TRBJ2-3; 13 bases align to TRBD2. The CDR3: CASSLTSGGASTDTQYF. The DNA for the CDR3 is TGTGCCAGCAGCTTGACTAGCGGGGGGGCGAGCACAGATACGCAGTATTTT.